This T cell receptor beta chain was identified in a study of regulatory T cells in long-lasting Graves disease. At the level of the study: Patients newly diagnosed with Graves' had been on antithyroid drugs for under 3 months.

Arm-PCR of CDR3 regions and iRepertoire HTBI primers were the basis on which TCR beta libraries were built. TCRdb re-analysed the multiplex PCR reads in MiXCR, keeping a single row per CDR3 protein. The sample has roughly 420,000 distinct CDR3 sequences, roughly a sixth seen once. This clonotype was seen ten or more times. Stated time point: newly diagnosed GD, antithyroid drugs for less than 3 months. The TCR library used RNA extracted from PBMCs. The receptor comes from a female donor with Graves disease. The sample consisted of peripheral blood mononuclear cells (PBMCs), taken at new diagnosis, from a patient treated with antithyroid drugs.

CDR3 sequence: CASSQTGLAIQYF. The CDR3 DNA reads TGCGCCAGCAGCCAAACGGGACTAGCCATCCAGTACTTC. The genes are TRBV4-1 and TRBJ2-5; 9 bases map to TRBD2. Germline V lookup: CDR1 MGHRA, CDR2 YSYEKL. With 2 bases clipped from V and 10 bases from J, the junction kept 5 bases outside the gene matches. CDR3 length: 13 residues.